This TCR beta chain is from a study of cytomegalovirus exposure and HLA in healthy donors. Primers included in the PCR were 60 Vbeta and 13 Jbeta primers. The data were produced by immunoSEQ multiplex PCR, yet TCRdb's version contains in-frame clones alone and is incomplete. The table records about 210,000 clones, roughly 81% of them present only once. Deletions cut 6 bases from V and 1 base from J, with 6 bases between. The CDR3 totals 11 residues. Germline CDR1 reads DFQATT; CDR2 reads SNEGSKA (reference sequence). The specimen was PBMCs. The chain carries TRBV20-1 and TRBJ1-1, with D perhaps TRBD1 (5 bases). The sequence was collected from a girl aged 2 to 10 in good health and CMV-seronegative. DNA of the CDR3: TGCAGTGCCAGGGAGAACACTGAAGCTTTCTTT. Its protein product is CSARENTEAFF.